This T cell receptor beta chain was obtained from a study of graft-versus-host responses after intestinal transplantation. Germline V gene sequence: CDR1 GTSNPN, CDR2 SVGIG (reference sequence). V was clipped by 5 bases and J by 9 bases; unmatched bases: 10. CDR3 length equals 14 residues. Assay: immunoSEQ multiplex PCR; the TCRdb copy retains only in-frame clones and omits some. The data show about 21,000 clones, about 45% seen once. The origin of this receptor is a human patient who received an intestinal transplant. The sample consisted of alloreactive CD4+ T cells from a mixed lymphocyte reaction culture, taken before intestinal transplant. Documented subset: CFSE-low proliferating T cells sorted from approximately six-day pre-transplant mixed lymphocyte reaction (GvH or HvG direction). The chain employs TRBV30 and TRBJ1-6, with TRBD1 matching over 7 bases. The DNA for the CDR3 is TGTGCCTGGCCGGGACAGTGTTATGTTTCACCCCTCCACTTT. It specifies CAWPGQCYVSPLHF.